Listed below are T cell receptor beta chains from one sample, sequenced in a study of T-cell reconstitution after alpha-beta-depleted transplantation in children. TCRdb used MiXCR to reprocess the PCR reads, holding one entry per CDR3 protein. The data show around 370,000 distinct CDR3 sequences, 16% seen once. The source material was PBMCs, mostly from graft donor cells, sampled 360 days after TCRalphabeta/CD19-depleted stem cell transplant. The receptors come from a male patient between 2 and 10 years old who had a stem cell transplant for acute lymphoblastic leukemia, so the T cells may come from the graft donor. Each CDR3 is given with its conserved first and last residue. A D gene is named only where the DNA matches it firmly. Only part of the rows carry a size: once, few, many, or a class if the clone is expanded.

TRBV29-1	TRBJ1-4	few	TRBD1	TGCAGCGCCGGACAGGGCGCAGAAAAACTGTTTTTT	CSAGQGAEKLFF
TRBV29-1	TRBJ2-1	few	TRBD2	TGCAGCGTTGTTCCGACTAGCATCGAGGAGTTCTTC	CSVVPTSIEEFF
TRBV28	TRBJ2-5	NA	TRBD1	TGTGCCAGCAGTTTAGTGTCGGCAGGGACAGACCAAGAGACCCAGTACTTC	CASSLVSAGTDQETQYF
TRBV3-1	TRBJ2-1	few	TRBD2	TGTGCCAGCAGCCAAGATCGGACTAGCGGGAGATCTGAGCAGTTCTTC	CASSQDRTSGRSEQFF
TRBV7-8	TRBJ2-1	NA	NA	TGTGCCAGCGGGTGGTCCTACAATGAGCAGTTCTTC	CASGWSYNEQFF
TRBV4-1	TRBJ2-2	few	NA	TGCGCCAGCAGCCAAGTGAGGTGGGGCACCGGGGAGCTGTTTTTT	CASSQVRWGTGELFF
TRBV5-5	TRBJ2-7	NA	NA	TGTGCCAGCAGCCAGGGACACAGGGTGATAGACGAGCAGTACTTC	CASSQGHRVIDEQYF
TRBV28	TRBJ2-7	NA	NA	TGTGCCAGTACACCCTCAGCGGCTTTCTACGAGCAGTACTTC	CASTPSAAFYEQYF
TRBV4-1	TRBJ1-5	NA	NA	TGCGCCAGCAGCCAACCCGGACAGCCCCAGCATTTT	CASSQPGQPQHF
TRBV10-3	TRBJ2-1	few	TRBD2	TGTGCCATCAGTGAGGGCCTAGCGGGAGAGGGGGGGTACAATGAGCAGTTCTTC	CAISEGLAGEGGYNEQFF
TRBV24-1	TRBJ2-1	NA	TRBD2	TGTGCCACCAGTGCCGAAACTAGCGGGAGGCGAGATGAGCAGTTCTTC	CATSAETSGRRDEQFF
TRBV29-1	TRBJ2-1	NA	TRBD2	TGCAGCGCCCCCGCCGGACTAGCGGGGGAATGGTACAATGAGCAGTTCTTC	CSAPAGLAGEWYNEQFF
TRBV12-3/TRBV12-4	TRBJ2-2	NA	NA	TGTGCCAGCAGTTTATGGGTGAACACCGGGGAGCTGTTTTTT	CASSLWVNTGELFF
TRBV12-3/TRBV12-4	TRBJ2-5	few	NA	TGTGCCAGCAGTTTAGACCAAGGTGGCCAGTACTTC	CASSLDQGGQYF
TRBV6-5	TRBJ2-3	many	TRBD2	TGTGCCAGCAGTTACTTGCCGGGGGGGGCGACAGATACGCAGTATTTT	CASSYLPGGATDTQYF
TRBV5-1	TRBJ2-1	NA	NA	TGCGCCAGCAGCTTGATTAAGTTAGCGAATGGCAATGAGCAGTTCTTC	CASSLIKLANGNEQFF
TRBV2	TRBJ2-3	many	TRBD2	TGTGCCAGCAGTAGACTAGCGGGAGTAGGCGCAGATACGCAGTATTTT	CASSRLAGVGADTQYF
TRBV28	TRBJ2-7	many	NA	TGTGCCAGCACCTATTATGGGCCCTACGAGCAGTACTTC	CASTYYGPYEQYF
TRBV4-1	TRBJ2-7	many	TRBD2	TGCGCCAGCAGCCAAGATCTTCGGTCCGGGACTAGCGGGAGATGGCCCTACGAGCAGTACTTC	CASSQDLRSGTSGRWPYEQYF
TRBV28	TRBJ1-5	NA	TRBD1	TGTGCCAGGATTGACAGGGGGTCCCTCCATCAGCCCCAGCATTTT	CARIDRGSLHQPQHF
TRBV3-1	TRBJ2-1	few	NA	TGTGCGGCAGCCCGGGTTGGAGTGTACAATGAGCAGTTCTTC	CAAARVGVYNEQFF
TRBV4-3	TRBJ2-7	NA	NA	TGCGCCAGCAGCCAAGAAGAGGACACCTACGAGCAGTACTTC	CASSQEEDTYEQYF
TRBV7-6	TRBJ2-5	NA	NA	TGTGCCAGCAGCCTAGGATATTGGGAGACCCAGTACTTC	CASSLGYWETQYF
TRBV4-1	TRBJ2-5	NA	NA	TGCGCCAGCAGCCAAGCGGCCCTGTTACAAGAGACCCAGTACTTC	CASSQAALLQETQYF
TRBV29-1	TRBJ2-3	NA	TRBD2	TGCAGCGTCGAGGGAACTAGCGGGAGAAAGGCGGTAGATACGCAGTATTTT	CSVEGTSGRKAVDTQYF
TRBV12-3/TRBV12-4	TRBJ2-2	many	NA	TGTGCCAGCGGGGGAGTAACCGCGAACACCGGGGAGCTGTTTTTT	CASGGVTANTGELFF
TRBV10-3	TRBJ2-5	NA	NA	TGTGCCATCAGTGCAGGGGTCCGGGAGACCCAGTACTTC	CAISAGVRETQYF
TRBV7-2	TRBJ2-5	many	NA	TGTGCCAGCAGCTTTAGGGGGGATCAAGAGACCCAGTACTTC	CASSFRGDQETQYF
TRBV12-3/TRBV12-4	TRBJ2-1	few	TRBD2	TGTGCCAGCAGGCGGACTAGCGGCCGAGACAATGAGCAGTTCTTC	CASRRTSGRDNEQFF
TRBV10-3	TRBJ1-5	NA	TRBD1	TGTGCCATCAGTCCGGACAGGCGTGAGCAGCCCCAGCATTTT	CAISPDRREQPQHF
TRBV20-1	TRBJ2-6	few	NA	TGCAGTGCTAGGGGCGTAGGGGCCCTCGCTGGGGCCAACGTCCTGACTTTC	CSARGVGALAGANVLTF
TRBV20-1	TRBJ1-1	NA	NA	TGCAGTGCTAGAGATTGGCGCTGGCCCCTTGGCGACACTGAAGCTTTCTTT	CSARDWRWPLGDTEAFF
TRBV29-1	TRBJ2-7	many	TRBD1	TGCAGCGTCGGTACAGGGGGCAGGTACGAGCAGTACTTC	CSVGTGGRYEQYF